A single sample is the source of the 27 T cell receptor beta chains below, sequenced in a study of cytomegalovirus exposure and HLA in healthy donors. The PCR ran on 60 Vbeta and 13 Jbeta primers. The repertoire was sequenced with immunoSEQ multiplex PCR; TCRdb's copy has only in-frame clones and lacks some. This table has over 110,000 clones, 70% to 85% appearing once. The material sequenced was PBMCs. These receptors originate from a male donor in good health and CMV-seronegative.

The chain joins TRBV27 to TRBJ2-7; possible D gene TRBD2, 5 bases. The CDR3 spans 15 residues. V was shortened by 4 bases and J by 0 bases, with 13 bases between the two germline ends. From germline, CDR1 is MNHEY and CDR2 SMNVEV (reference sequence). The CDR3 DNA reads TGTGCCAGCAGTTCTCCTCGGCTAGCCTCCTACGAGCAGTACTTC. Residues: CASSSPRLASYEQYF.

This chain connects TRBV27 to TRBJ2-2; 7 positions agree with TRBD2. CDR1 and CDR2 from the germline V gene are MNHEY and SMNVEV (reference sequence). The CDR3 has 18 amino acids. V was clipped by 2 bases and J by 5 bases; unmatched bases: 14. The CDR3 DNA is TGTGCCAGCAGTTTAAGGGACCGAGGCCCGGGGGGAACCGGGGAGCTGTTTTTT. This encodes CASSLRDRGPGGTGELFF.

CDR3 loop: CASSSGTQYF. DNA for the CDR3: TGTGCCAGCAGCTCCGGGACCCAGTACTTC. This chain joins TRBV11-1 and TRBJ2-5; the D is unclear. The CDR3 totals 10 residues. Trimming removed 4 bases at V and 7 bases at J, with 4 bases between. Germline V gene lookup returns CDR1 SGHAT and CDR2 FQDESV (reference sequence).

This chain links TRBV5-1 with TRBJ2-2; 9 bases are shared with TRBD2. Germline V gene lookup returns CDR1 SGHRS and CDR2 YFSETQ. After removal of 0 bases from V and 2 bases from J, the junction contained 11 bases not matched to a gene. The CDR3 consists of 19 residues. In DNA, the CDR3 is TGCGCCAGCAGCTTGGAAGAGGGCGGGGGGGGCCGAAACACCGGGGAGCTGTTTTTT. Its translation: CASSLEEGGGGRNTGELFF. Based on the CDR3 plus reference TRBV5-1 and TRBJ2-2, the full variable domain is KAGVTQTPRYLIKTRGQQVTLSCSPISGHRSVSWYQQTPGQGLQFLFEYFSETQRNKGNFPGRFSGRQFSNSRSEMNVSTLELGDSALYLCASSLEEGGGGRNTGELFFGEGSRLTVL.

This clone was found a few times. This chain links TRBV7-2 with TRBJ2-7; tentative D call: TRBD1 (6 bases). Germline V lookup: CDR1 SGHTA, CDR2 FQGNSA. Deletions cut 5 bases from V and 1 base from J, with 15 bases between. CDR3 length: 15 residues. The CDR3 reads CASSANQGNSYEQYF. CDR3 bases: TGTGCCAGCAGCGCTAACCAGGGGAATTCCTACGAGCAGTACTTC.

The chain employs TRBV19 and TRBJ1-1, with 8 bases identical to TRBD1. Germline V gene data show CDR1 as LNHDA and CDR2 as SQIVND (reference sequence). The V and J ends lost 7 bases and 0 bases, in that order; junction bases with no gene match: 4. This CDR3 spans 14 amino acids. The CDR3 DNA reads TGTGCCAGTATCGTCAGGGGGCTGAACACTGAAGCTTTCTTT. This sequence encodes CASIVRGLNTEAFF.

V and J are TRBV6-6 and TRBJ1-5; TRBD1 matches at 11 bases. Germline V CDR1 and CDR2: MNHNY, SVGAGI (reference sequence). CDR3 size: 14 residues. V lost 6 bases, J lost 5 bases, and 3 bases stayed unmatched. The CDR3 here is CASRPDRGHQPQHF. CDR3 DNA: TGTGCCAGCAGACCGGACAGGGGGCATCAGCCCCAGCATTTT.

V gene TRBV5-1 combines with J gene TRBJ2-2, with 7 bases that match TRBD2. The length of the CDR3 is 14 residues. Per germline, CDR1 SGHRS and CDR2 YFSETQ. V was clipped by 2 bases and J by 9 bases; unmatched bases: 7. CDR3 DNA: TGCGCCAGCAGCTTCGGGGGGACGGAGCGGGAGCTGTTTTTT. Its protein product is CASSFGGTERELFF. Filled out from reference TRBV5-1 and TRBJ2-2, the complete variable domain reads KAGVTQTPRYLIKTRGQQVTLSCSPISGHRSVSWYQQTPGQGLQFLFEYFSETQRNKGNFPGRFSGRQFSNSRSEMNVSTLELGDSALYLCASSFGGTERELFFGEGSRLTVL.

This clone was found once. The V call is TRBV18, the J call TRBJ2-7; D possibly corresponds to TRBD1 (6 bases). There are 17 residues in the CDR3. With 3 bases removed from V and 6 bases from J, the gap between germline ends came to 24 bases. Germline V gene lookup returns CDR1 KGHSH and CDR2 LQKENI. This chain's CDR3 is CASSPSKSGQSPAEQYF. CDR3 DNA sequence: TGTGCCAGCTCACCCTCTAAATCGGGACAAAGTCCCGCCGAGCAGTACTTC. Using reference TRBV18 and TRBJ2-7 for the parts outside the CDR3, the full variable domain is NAGVMQNPRHLVRRRGQEARLRCSPMKGHSHVYWYRQLPEEGLKFMVYLQKENIIDESGMPKERFSAEFPKEGPSILRIQQVVRGDSAAYFCASSPSKSGQSPAEQYFGPGTRLTVT.

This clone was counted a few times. CDR3 DNA sequence: TGTGCCAGCAAAATCTCGGGGGGCCCTCAGCCCCAGCATTTT. Its translation is CASKISGGPQPQHF. This rearrangement joins TRBV28 to TRBJ1-5; the D gene is possibly TRBD1 (6 bases). This CDR3 comprises 14 residues. Trimming took off 7 bases at V and 6 bases at J, with 16 bases between the two ends. Germline CDR1 MDHEN, CDR2 SYDVKM.

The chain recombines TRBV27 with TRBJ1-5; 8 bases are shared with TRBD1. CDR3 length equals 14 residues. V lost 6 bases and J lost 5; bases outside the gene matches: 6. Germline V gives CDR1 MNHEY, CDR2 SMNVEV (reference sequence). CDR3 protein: CASRQDRGDQPQHF. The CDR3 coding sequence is TGTGCCAGCAGACAAGACAGGGGAGATCAGCCCCAGCATTTT.

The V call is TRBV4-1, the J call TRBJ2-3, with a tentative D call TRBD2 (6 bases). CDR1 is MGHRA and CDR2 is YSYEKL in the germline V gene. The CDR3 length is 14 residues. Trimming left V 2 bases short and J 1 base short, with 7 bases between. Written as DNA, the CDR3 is TGCGCCAGCAGCCAATTAGCGGGCACAGATACGCAGTATTTT. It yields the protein CASSQLAGTDTQYF.

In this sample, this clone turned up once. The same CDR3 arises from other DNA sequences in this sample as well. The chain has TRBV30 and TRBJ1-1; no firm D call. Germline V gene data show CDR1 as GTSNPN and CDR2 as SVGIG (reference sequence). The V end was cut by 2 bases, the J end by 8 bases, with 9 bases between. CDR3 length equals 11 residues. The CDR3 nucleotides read TGTGCCTGGAGTTGGCGGGCAGAAGCTTTCTTT. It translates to CAWSWRAEAFF.

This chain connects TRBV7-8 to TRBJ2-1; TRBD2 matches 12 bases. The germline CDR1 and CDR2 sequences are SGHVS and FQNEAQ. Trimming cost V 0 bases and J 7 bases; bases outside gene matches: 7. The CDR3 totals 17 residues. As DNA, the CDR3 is TGTGCCAGCAGCTTAGCCCTAGCGGGAGGGGGTGAGAATGAGCAGTTCTTC. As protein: CASSLALAGGGENEQFF.

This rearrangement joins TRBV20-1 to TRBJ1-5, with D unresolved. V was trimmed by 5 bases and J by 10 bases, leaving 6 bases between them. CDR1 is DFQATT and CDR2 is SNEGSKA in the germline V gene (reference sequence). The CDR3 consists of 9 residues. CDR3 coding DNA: TGCAGTGCTGGCATCCCCCAGCATTTT. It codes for CSAGIPQHF.

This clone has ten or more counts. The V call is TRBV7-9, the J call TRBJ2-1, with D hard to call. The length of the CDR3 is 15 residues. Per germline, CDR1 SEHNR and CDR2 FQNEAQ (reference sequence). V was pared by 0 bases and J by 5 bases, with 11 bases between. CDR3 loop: CASSLAYTMNNEQFF. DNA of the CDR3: TGTGCCAGCAGCTTAGCGTACACCATGAACAATGAGCAGTTCTTC.

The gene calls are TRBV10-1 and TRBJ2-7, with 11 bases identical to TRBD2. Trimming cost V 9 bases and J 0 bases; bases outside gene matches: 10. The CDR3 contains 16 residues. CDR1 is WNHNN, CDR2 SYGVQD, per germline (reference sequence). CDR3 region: CARQNATSGVSYEQYF. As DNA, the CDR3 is TGCGCCAGACAGAACGCGACTAGCGGGGTCTCCTACGAGCAGTACTTC.

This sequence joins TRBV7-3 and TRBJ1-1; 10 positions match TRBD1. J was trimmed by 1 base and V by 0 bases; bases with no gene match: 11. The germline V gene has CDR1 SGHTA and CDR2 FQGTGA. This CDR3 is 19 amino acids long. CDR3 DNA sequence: TGTGCCAGCAGCTTAACGCCTATCCCGGGACAGGGGACGAACACTGAAGCTTTCTTT. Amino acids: CASSLTPIPGQGTNTEAFF.

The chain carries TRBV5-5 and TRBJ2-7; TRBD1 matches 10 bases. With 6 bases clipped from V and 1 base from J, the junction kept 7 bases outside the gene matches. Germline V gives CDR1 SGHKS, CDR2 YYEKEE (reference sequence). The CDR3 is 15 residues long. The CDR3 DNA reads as TGTGCCAGCAAATGGACAGGGGGAGGATCCTACGAGCAGTACTTC. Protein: CASKWTGGGSYEQYF.

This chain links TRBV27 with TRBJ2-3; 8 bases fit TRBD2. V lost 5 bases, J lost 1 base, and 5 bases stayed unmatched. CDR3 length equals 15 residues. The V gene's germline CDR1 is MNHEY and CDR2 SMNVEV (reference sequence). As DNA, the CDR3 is TGTGCCAGCAGTCTAGGACTAGCTCGCACAGATACGCAGTATTTT. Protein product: CASSLGLARTDTQYF.

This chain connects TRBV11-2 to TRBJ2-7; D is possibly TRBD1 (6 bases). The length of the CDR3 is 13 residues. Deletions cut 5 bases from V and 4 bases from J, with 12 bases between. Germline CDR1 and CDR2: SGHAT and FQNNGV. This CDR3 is CASSERDTYEQYF. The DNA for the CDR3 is TGTGCCAGCAGCGAACGGGACACGTACGAGCAGTACTTC.

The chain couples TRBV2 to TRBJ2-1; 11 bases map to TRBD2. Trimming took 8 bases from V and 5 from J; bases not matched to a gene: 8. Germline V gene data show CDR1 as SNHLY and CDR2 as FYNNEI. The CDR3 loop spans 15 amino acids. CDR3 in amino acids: CASHTGTSGNNEQFF. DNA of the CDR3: TGTGCCAGCCACACCGGGACTAGCGGAAACAATGAGCAGTTCTTC.

The CDR3 DNA sequence: TGTGCCAGCAGCTTAGTGCGGCGATACAATGAGCAGTTCTTC. Protein sequence: CASSLVRRYNEQFF. The chain uses TRBV7-8 and TRBJ2-1; D unresolved. The V gene's germline CDR1 is SGHVS and CDR2 FQNEAQ. V lost 1 base and J 4 bases, leaving 8 bases between the germline ends. CDR3 length: 14 residues.

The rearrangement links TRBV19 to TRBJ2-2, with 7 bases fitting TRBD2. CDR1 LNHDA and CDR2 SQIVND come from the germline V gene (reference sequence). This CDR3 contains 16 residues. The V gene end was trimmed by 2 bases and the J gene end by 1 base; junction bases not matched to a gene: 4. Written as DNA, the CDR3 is TGTGCCAGTAGTATACGGCGGGAGAAGAACACCGGGGAGCTGTTTTTT. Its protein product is CASSIRREKNTGELFF.

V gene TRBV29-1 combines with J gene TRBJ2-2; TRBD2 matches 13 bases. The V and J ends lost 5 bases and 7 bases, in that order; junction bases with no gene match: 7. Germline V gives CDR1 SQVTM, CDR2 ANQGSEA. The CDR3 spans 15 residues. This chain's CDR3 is CSVLGLAGDNGELFF. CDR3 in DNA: TGCAGCGTTTTAGGACTAGCGGGAGACAACGGGGAGCTGTTTTTT.

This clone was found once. This CDR3 reads CASSYSASYEQYF. The CDR3 nucleotides are TGTGCCAGCAGTTACTCAGCGTCCTACGAGCAGTACTTC. V gene TRBV27 combines with J gene TRBJ2-7; D is unclear. Deletions cut 4 bases from V and 1 base from J, with 8 bases between. In germline, CDR1 is MNHEY, CDR2 SMNVEV (reference sequence). This CDR3 spans 13 amino acids.

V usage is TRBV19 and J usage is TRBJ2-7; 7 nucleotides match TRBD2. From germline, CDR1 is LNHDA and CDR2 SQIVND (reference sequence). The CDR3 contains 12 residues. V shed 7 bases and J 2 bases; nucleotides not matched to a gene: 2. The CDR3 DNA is TGTGCCAGTACTGGGGGGGCCTACGAGCAGTACTTC. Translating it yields CASTGGAYEQYF.